This T cell receptor beta chain derives from a study of glioma-infiltrating T cells. V was clipped by 0 bases and J by 2 bases, with 11 bases between them. The CDR3 runs 14 residues. Germline-derived CDR1 and CDR2 are GTSNPN and SVGIG (reference sequence). TCR alpha and beta CDR3 regions were amplified from RNA using iRepertoire nested multiplex PCR. TCRdb fed the multiplex PCR reads into MiXCR, producing one record per CDR3 protein. Found here are 95,000 to 150,000 distinct CDR3 sequences, 23% of them singletons; the top ten hold roughly 15%. In the case of this clonotype: What it binds is not known.

Study outcomes and limitations: Very few CDR3 sequences were shared between tissue and blood. Above-expected tissue-blood divergence occurred in all gliomas, most in low-grade ones.

This sequence was found in a human donor with low-grade glioma or glioblastoma, undergoing nonglioma brain surgery, or in good health (not recorded which). The rearrangement uses TRBV30 and TRBJ2-7; D is perhaps TRBD1 (6 bases). The source material was glioma tissue, nonneoplastic brain tissue, or PBMCs (not recorded which). CDR3 loop: CAWSVGQGTYEQYF. For the CDR3, the DNA is TGTGCCTGGAGTGTTGGGCAGGGGACCTACGAGCAGTACTTC.